This T cell receptor beta chain was obtained from a study of metastatic and nonmetastatic thyroid tumors. At least ten counts were recorded for this clone. Its antigen remains unidentified. Authors' methods: Variation in CDR3 across clinicopathological groups served as the basis for constructing a distant-metastasis classifier in papillary thyroid cancer. TCRdb re-called the PCR reads via MiXCR. For this entry, the V and J calls and clone size follow TCRdb and not the study's own pipeline. The sample consists of about 59,000 clones, under 20% of them appearing once. Overall study results and limits: The reported finding was significantly higher TCR beta diversity in malignant thyroid tumors relative to benign nodules, in blood and tumor.

The CDR3 covers 14 residues. V dropped 7 bases and J dropped 8; count of bases not matched to a gene: 7. All patients were untreated before thyroid surgery. The source of this sequence is a male donor with papillary thyroid cancer or a benign thyroid nodule (not recorded which). Some clones in this sample may be carry-over from other donors' samples. The specimen was blood. The rearrangement links TRBV12-3 or TRBV12-4 to TRBJ2-1; TRBD2 aligns across 11 bases. DNA of the CDR3: TGTGCCAGCACCGTAGCGGGGGGGCGGGATGAGCAGTTCTTC. The encoded protein is CASTVAGGRDEQFF.